At least ten counts were recorded for the clone carrying this T cell receptor (beta chain). The antigen remains unidentified. Amplified TCR beta CDR3 regions derived from RNA transcripts. The TCR CDR3 first-round RT-PCR relied on the HTBI primer set. A single record per CDR3 protein comes from TCRdb applying MiXCR to the multiplex PCR reads. The table records under 800,000 distinct CDR3 sequences, around 15% of them present only once. Stable Graves' hyperthyroidism meant no ophthalmopathy progression within 18 months. The source of the sample is a study of T cells in Graves' hyperthyroidism and ophthalmopathy. Trimming shortened V by 5 bases and J by 0 bases, and 12 bases separated the two germline ends. Germline CDR1 SGHNT, CDR2 YYREEE (reference sequence). The CDR3 extends over 15 amino acids. Broader study findings: Most thyroid clonotypes that were expanded above 0.001 also turned up in blood.

The receptor was isolated from a woman aged 18-29 years with Graves' hyperthyroidism. The chain couples TRBV5-4 to TRBJ2-1; D remains unclear. The sample was blood. The CDR3 reads CASSLLWGSYNEQFF. In DNA form, the CDR3 reads TGTGCCAGCAGTTTACTATGGGGCTCCTACAATGAGCAGTTCTTC.